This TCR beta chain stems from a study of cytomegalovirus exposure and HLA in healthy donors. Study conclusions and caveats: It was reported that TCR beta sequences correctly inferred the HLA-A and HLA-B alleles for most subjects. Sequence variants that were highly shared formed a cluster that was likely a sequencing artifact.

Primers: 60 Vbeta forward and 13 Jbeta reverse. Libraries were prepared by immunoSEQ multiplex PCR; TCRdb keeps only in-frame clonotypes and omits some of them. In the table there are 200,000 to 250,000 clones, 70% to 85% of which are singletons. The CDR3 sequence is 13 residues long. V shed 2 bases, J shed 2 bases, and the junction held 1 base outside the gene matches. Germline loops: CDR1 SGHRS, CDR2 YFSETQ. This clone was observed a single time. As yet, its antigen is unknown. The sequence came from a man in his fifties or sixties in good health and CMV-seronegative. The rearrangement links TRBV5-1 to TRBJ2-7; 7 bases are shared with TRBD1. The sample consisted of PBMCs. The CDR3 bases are TGCGCCAGCAGCTTCGGGACAGCCTACGAGCAGTACTTC. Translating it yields CASSFGTAYEQYF.